The text below deals with one T cell receptor beta chain. The antigen remains unidentified. Germline V gene data show CDR1 as SGHRS and CDR2 as YFSETQ. CDR3 length equals 14 residues. Trimming took 3 bases from V and 8 from J; bases not matched to a gene: 6. This sample stems from a study of shared clonotypes between healthy human individuals. Naive CD8 isolation took CD45RO-negative cells positively selected for CCR7 and excluded terminally differentiated effector memory CD45RA+ cells. Adults of Caucasian background living in Nashville, Tennessee made up all donors. Clones were read by immunoSEQ multiplex PCR, and TCRdb kept only the in-frame ones, dropping some. The sample records roughly 1,800,000 clones, about 95% being singletons. Points from the study as a whole: With a few donors compared, about 5% of naive CD4 clonotypes were shared.

The sample was naive CD8+ T cells sorted from blood. V usage is TRBV5-1 and J usage is TRBJ2-1; 9 bases agree with TRBD2. The sequence was obtained from a man between 18 and 35 years old in good health. CDR3 nucleotides: TGCGCCAGCAGCTCGCGGGGACTAGCCGATGAGCAGTTCTTC. Translating gives CASSSRGLADEQFF.